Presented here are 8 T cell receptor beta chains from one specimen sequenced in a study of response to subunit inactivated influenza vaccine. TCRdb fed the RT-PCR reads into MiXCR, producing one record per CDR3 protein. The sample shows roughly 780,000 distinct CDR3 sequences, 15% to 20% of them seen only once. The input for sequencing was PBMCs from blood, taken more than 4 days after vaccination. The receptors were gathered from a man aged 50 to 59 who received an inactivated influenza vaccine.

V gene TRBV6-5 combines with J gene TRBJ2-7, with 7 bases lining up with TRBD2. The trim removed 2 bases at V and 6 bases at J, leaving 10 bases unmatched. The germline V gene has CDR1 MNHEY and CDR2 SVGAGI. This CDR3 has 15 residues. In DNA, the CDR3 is TGTGCCAGCAGTTACGCCGCGGGGGAGGGGTTCGAGCAGTACTTC. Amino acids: CASSYAAGEGFEQYF.

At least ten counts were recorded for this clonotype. The CDR3: CASSLASGRTGELFF. CDR3 nucleotides: TGTGCCAGCAGCTTAGCGTCAGGGAGGACCGGGGAGCTGTTTTTT. J is TRBJ2-2 and V is TRBV7-2; a weak D match, TRBD2 (6 bases). This CDR3 contains 15 residues. Germline assignment: CDR1 SGHTA and CDR2 FQGNSA. V shed 0 bases and J shed 5 bases, with 10 bases lying between them. Looking up the rest from reference TRBV7-2 and TRBJ2-2 gives the full variable domain: GAGVSQSPSNKVTEKGKDVELRCDPISGHTALYWYRQSLGQGLEFLIYFQGNSAPDKSGLPSDRFSAERTGGSVSTLTIQRTQQEDSAVYLCASSLASGRTGELFFGEGSRLTVL.

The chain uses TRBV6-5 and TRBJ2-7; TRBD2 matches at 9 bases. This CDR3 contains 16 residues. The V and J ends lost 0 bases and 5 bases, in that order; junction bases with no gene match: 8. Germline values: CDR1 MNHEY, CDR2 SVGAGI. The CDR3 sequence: CASSYSQRGDDHEQYF. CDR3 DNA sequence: TGTGCCAGCAGTTACTCACAGCGGGGGGACGACCACGAGCAGTACTTC.

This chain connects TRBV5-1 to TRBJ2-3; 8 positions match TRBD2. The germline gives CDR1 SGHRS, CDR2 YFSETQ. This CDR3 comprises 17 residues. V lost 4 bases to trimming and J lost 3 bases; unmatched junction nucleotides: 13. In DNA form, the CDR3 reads TGCGCCAGCAGCCTACCGCGGGGAGCGGGGGTTACAGATACGCAGTATTTT. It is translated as CASSLPRGAGVTDTQYF.

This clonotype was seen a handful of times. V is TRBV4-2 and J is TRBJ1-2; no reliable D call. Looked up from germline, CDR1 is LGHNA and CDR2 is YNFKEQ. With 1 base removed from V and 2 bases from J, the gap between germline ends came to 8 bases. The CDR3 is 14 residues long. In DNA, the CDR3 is TGTGCCAGCAGCCAAGCTCAGGCAAACTATGGCTACACCTTC. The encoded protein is CASSQAQANYGYTF.

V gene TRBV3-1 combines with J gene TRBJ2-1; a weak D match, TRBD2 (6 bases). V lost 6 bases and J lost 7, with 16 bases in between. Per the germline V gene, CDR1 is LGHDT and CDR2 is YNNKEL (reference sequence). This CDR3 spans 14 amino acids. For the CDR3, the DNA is TGTGCCAGCAGTATTAGCGGTACGGGGAATGAGCAGTTCTTC. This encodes CASSISGTGNEQFF.

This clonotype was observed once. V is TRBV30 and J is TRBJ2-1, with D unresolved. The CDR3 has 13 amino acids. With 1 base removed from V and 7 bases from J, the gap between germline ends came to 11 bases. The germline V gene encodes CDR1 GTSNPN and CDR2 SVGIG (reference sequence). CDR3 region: CAWSALDGNEQFF. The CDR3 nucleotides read TGTGCCTGGAGTGCCCTGGATGGGAATGAGCAGTTCTTC.

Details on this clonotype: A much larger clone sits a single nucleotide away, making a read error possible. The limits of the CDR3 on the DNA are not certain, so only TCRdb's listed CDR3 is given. The CDR3: CSVGTGAYGQPQRF. The chain links TRBV29-1 to TRBJ1-5; the DNA was not used to check the table's D call, TRBD1. The CDR3 totals 14 residues, both ends included. Germline CDR1 reads SQVTM; CDR2 reads ANQGSEA.